Listed below are T cell receptor beta chains from one sample, sequenced in a study of blood T cell repertoires in COVID-19. Only in-frame clones appear in the TCRdb table, and some are missing; sequencing was by immunoSEQ multiplex PCR. The profile covers roughly 100,000 clones, with approximately 84% appearing a single time and under 30% taken by the ten largest. Specimen: peripheral blood. The receptors originated from a man between 60 and 75 years old with acute or convalescent COVID-19. CDR3s include the opening cysteine and the closing phenylalanine or tryptophan. Each record gives: clone size, V gene, J gene, CDR3 protein. Not all rows give a size; the values are once, few, many and, for expanded clones, a class.

.	TRBV20-1	TRBJ1-2	CSARSGVGYTF
.	TRBV28	TRBJ1-1	CASSSRTGVNTEAFF
.	TRBV5-1	TRBJ1-1	CASSLQGSANTEAFF
.	TRBV3-1/TRBV3-2	TRBJ2-7	CASSSQVTYEQYF
few	TRBV11-3	TRBJ1-5	CASSLTGARQPQHF
.	TRBV15	TRBJ2-2	CATSRELSGVGVLFF
once	TRBV28	TRBJ1-2	CASSFGGNYGYTF
.	TRBV3-1/TRBV3-2	TRBJ2-7	CASSQGGQGTYEQYF
once	TRBV24-1	TRBJ2-2	CATSDLRGGLNTGELFF
.	TRBV4-1	TRBJ2-7	CASSPGLAGMTYEQYF
.	TRBV30	TRBJ2-1	CACNIAGKHNEQFF
.	TRBV28	TRBJ1-2	CASSTPGDFYGYTF
.	TRBV2	TRBJ2-1	CASMTDRDNEQFF
.	TRBV5-6	TRBJ2-5	CASKERGASQETQYF
.	TRBV5-4	TRBJ2-3	CASSRGTSGPTDTQYF
.	TRBV2	TRBJ1-6	CASTIPRARSPLHF
few	TRBV24-1	TRBJ1-5	CATSDTTGTGSNQPQHF
few	TRBV3-1/TRBV3-2	TRBJ1-2	CASSPAPTGGRRGYTF
.	TRBV18	TRBJ2-1	CASSPGVGAARYNEQFF
.	TRBV2	TRBJ1-3	CASSLTYGNTIYF
.	TRBV29-1	TRBJ2-1	CSAGTSVEQFF
.	TRBV28	TRBJ2-7	CASRPPAGNEQYF
.	TRBV24-1	TRBJ2-2	CATSENPANTGELFF
.	TRBV9	TRBJ1-1	CASSVGHLNTEAFF
.	TRBV5-1	TRBJ2-2	CASSLFRGGSGELFF
.	TRBV25-1	TRBJ1-6	CASKRTDNSPLHF
.	TRBV18	TRBJ1-4	CASSPIESYGQGRSTTNEKLFF
.	TRBV27	TRBJ1-3	CASSSTGTGGTFSGNTIYF
.	TRBV7-9	TRBJ1-4	CASSLASPGIYEKLFF
.	TRBV5-6	TRBJ1-1	CASSPTGMGEAFF
.	TRBV6-6	TRBJ2-7	CASVRGHEQYF
once	TRBV28	TRBJ1-2	CASSQSPSDYGYTF
.	TRBV6-5	TRBJ2-7	CASRRDRLSYEQYF
.	TRBV5-6	TRBJ2-7	CASSSRDIYSYEQYF
many	TRBV6-5	TRBJ1-2	CASSPQPGQTYGYTF
.	TRBV9	TRBJ2-1	CASSVVADAYNEQFF
.	TRBV6-6	TRBJ2-1	CASSLPSKRTERASYNEQFF
.	TRBV6-2/TRBV6-3	TRBJ1-1	CASSSPGVRTEAFF
.	TRBV19	TRBJ2-5	CASSMDWRRAETQYF
.	TRBV5-1	TRBJ2-7	CASSPRVDSYEQYF
.	TRBV6-5	TRBJ2-7	CASSLRDSFYEQYF
.	TRBV10-3	TRBJ1-6	CAISYEQGSGYNSPLHF
.	TRBV28	TRBJ1-6	CASSLGTGQGGSPLHF
.	TRBV19	TRBJ1-6	CASMGGGEFNSPLHF
.	TRBV6-5	TRBJ1-1	CASSFKGEGNTEAFF
.	TRBV11-3	TRBJ1-2	CASSLVRGLEGYTF